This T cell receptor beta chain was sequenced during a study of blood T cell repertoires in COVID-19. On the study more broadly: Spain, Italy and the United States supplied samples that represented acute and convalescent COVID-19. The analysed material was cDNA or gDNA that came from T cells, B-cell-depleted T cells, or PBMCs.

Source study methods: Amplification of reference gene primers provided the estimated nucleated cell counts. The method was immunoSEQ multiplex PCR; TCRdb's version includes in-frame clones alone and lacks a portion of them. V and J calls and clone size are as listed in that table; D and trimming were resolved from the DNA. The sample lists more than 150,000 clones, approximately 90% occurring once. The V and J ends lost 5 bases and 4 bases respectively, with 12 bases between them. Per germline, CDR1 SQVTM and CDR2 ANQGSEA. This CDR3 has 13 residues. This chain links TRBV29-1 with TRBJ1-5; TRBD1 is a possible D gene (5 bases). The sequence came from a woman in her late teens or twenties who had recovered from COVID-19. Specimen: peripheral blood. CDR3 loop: CSVQGGRNQPQHF. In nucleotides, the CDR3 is TGCAGCGTTCAGGGCGGCAGGAATCAGCCCCAGCATTTT.